These 30 T cell receptor beta chains share one sample of origin, sequenced in a study of CD8+ T cells in alopecia areata (dated by TCRdb to the late 2010s). The time point label here, explained by the study, means: baseline before oral tofacitinib. The library was produced with the immunoSEQ multiplex PCR assay. For TCR sequencing, RNA was extracted from every sample and reverse transcribed into cDNA to serve as template. In its TCRdb copy, this immuneACCESS table keeps in-frame sequences only and misses some clones. Where compared with another copy, unresolved V genes explain less than half of these, and the others have no known cause. The sample table lists about 200,000 clones, around three fifths of them with a count of one. Around 0.46% of the sample goes to the ten largest clones. The sample here was CD4+ T cells sorted from blood, taken at week 0. The origin of the receptors is a human donor with alopecia areata.

About this clone itself: The same CDR3 can be traced to other DNA sequences in this sample. The rearrangement joins TRBV5-1 to TRBJ2-7; TRBD2 matches at 7 bases. This CDR3 spans 15 amino acids. CDR1 and CDR2 from the germline V gene are SGHRS and YFSETQ. J was trimmed by 0 bases and V by 0 bases; bases with no gene match: 3. The CDR3 region is CASSLAAGSSYEQYF. The CDR3 region has the DNA TGCGCCAGCAGCTTGGCAGCGGGGAGCTCCTACGAGCAGTACTTC.

The chain links TRBV30 to TRBJ2-7, with no clear D. The CDR3 is 12 amino acids. V lost 2 bases, J lost 4 bases, and 9 bases lay in between. Germline assignment: CDR1 GTSNPN and CDR2 SVGIG (reference sequence). CDR3 DNA: TGTGCCTGGAGTTCCGGACGGTACGAGCAGTACTTC. Amino acid sequence: CAWSSGRYEQYF.

A few counts support this clone. The chain employs TRBV6-5 and TRBJ2-3; TRBD2 matches 7 bases. The germline V gene has CDR1 MNHEY and CDR2 SVGAGI. The CDR3 loop spans 15 amino acids. J gave up 4 bases and V 7 bases, and 11 bases lay outside the gene matches. The CDR3 DNA follows: TGTGCCAGCAAAAGTGTGACTAGCAATTCAGATACGCAGTATTTT. It is translated as CASKSVTSNSDTQYF.

This clone was observed a few times. This chain joins TRBV4-1 and TRBJ1-5; D is possibly TRBD1 (5 bases). V dropped 1 base and J dropped 6 bases, with 10 bases sitting between them. This CDR3 is built from 14 residues. Germline CDR1 and CDR2: MGHRA and YSYEKL. In DNA form, the CDR3 reads TGCGCCAGCAGCCAAGTGGCAGGGCTTCAGCCCCAGCATTTT. Protein sequence: CASSQVAGLQPQHF.

In its sample, this clone was seen a few times. The chain employs TRBV9 and TRBJ1-2, with 7 bases aligning to TRBD1. The CDR3 spans 14 residues. The trim removed 1 base at V and 8 bases at J, leaving 8 bases unmatched. The V gene's germline CDR1 is SGDLS and CDR2 YYNGEE. The CDR3 here is CASSVTPQGNGYTF. DNA of the CDR3: TGTGCCAGCAGCGTAACCCCACAGGGGAACGGCTACACCTTC.

The chain couples TRBV5-4 to TRBJ2-1; the D is unclear. CDR1 SGHNT and CDR2 YYREEE come from the germline V gene (reference sequence). The CDR3 extends over 13 amino acids. Trimming removed 1 base at V and 6 bases at J, with 8 bases between. This chain's CDR3 is CASSLLQANEQFF. DNA of the CDR3: TGTGCCAGCAGCTTGCTTCAAGCCAATGAGCAGTTCTTC.

The chain joins TRBV2 to TRBJ1-5; D might be TRBD1 (5 bases). Trimming shortened V by 1 base and J by 3 bases, and 16 bases separated the two germline ends. Germline-derived CDR1 and CDR2 are SNHLY and FYNNEI. The CDR3 length is 17 residues. Here the CDR3 DNA reads TGTGCCAGCAGTGAAGGTCGCCAGGGATCTCACAATCAGCCCCAGCATTTT. Its protein is CASSEGRQGSHNQPQHF.

This clone appeared a single time. The J gene is TRBJ2-2, the V gene TRBV15; D remains unclear. The CDR3 consists of 15 residues. Germline lookup yields CDR1 LNHNV and CDR2 YYDKDF (reference sequence). V shed 1 base and J shed 5 bases, with 11 bases lying between them. CDR3 nucleotides: TGTGCCACCAGCAGAGTGCCTTTGAGAACCGGGGAGCTGTTTTTT. Translated, it gives CATSRVPLRTGELFF.

The gene calls are TRBV27 and TRBJ1-2, with D maybe TRBD1 (6 bases). V lost 5 bases and J 3 bases, leaving 13 bases between the germline ends. The CDR3 consists of 14 residues. CDR1 is MNHEY and CDR2 is SMNVEV in the germline V gene (reference sequence). The CDR3 sequence: CASSRYRDYYGYTF. The CDR3 nucleotides are TGTGCCAGCAGTCGATACAGGGACTACTATGGCTACACCTTC.

As to this clone: Other nucleotide sequences from this sample produce the same CDR3. This sequence joins TRBV30 and TRBJ2-5; D gene unclear. V was shortened by 0 bases and J by 5 bases, with 4 bases between the two germline ends. The CDR3 sequence is 11 residues long. Germline V CDR1 and CDR2: GTSNPN, SVGIG (reference sequence). The CDR3 spells CAWSVSETQYF. The CDR3 DNA reads as TGTGCCTGGAGTGTAAGCGAGACCCAGTACTTC.

This chain joins TRBV19 and TRBJ2-7; 9 nucleotides agree with TRBD1. This CDR3 contains 14 residues. Per germline, CDR1 LNHDA and CDR2 SQIVND (reference sequence). V shed 5 bases, J shed 6 bases, and the junction held 8 bases outside the gene matches. Written as DNA, the CDR3 is TGTGCCAGTAGTCGGGGACAGGGAAGGTCCGAGCAGTACTTC. Its protein is CASSRGQGRSEQYF.

The genes are TRBV14 and TRBJ2-7; D possibly uses TRBD1 or TRBD2 (5 bases each). The CDR3 covers 15 residues. Germline V lookup: CDR1 SGHDN, CDR2 FVKESK. Between the trimmed V and J ends, which lost 2 bases and 1 base, there was a span of 12 bases. The CDR3 nucleotides read TGTGCCAGCAGCCAAACAATCTGGGGGTCCTACGAGCAGTACTTC. It encodes CASSQTIWGSYEQYF.

The chain combines TRBV30 with TRBJ2-3, with D unclear. The CDR3 covers 15 residues. V dropped 3 bases and J dropped 4 bases, with 17 bases sitting between them. Germline V gene sequence: CDR1 GTSNPN, CDR2 SVGIG (reference sequence). The CDR3 DNA reads TGTGCCTGGAGCTTGTACTCCTCTACCCCAGATACGCAGTATTTT. This translates into CAWSLYSSTPDTQYF.

The chain combines TRBV4-1 with TRBJ2-5, with 11 bases fitting TRBD2. The CDR3 totals 17 residues. V lost 2 bases, J lost 0 bases, and 5 bases stayed unmatched. CDR1 MGHRA and CDR2 YSYEKL come from the germline V gene. CDR3 loop: CASSQHRTSGYQETQYF. CDR3 bases: TGCGCCAGCAGCCAACATAGGACTAGCGGGTACCAAGAGACCCAGTACTTC.

The sample holds a few counts of this clone. The chain recombines TRBV5-1 with TRBJ2-3; the D is unclear. V lost 0 bases to trimming and J lost 5 bases, with 13 bases between them. Germline assignment: CDR1 SGHRS and CDR2 YFSETQ. The CDR3 has 15 amino acids. Written as DNA, the CDR3 is TGCGCCAGCAGCTTGGCCGCCGCCAAGGGAGATACGCAGTATTTT. Its translation: CASSLAAAKGDTQYF.

The chain combines TRBV29-1 with TRBJ1-1; TRBD1 is a possible D gene (5 bases). Trimming took 5 bases from V and 10 from J, leaving 11 bases between them. Germline CDR1 is SQVTM and CDR2 is ANQGSEA. The CDR3 has 10 amino acids. This CDR3 reads CSVQGTAAFF. CDR3 bases: TGCAGCGTTCAGGGAACGGCAGCTTTCTTT.

This clone turned up a few times. This chain joins TRBV28 and TRBJ2-7; D may be TRBD2 (6 bases). CDR3 size: 15 residues. V gave up 5 bases and J gave up 2 bases, with 16 bases separating them. Germline-derived CDR1 and CDR2 are MDHEN and SYDVKM. In nucleotides, the CDR3 is TGTGCCAGCAGTGGGGGGATCGCCGTTACCTACGAGCAGTACTTC. Its translation: CASSGGIAVTYEQYF.

The rearrangement links TRBV27 to TRBJ2-7, with D maybe TRBD1 (6 bases). V was shortened by 5 bases and J by 8 bases, with 25 bases between the two germline ends. This CDR3 has 16 residues. The germline V gene encodes CDR1 MNHEY and CDR2 SMNVEV (reference sequence). CDR3 sequence (DNA): TGTGCCAGCAGTGACCTAGGGCAGGGGCGCCACCCCAAGCAGTACTTC. It yields the protein CASSDLGQGRHPKQYF.

V usage is TRBV20-1 and J usage is TRBJ1-2; no firm D call. Germline CDR1 reads DFQATT; CDR2 reads SNEGSKA (reference sequence). The CDR3 sequence is 11 residues long. V lost 3 bases and J lost 7, with 9 bases in between. CDR3: CSASMGAGYTF. CDR3 bases: TGCAGTGCTAGTATGGGAGCTGGCTACACCTTC.

This clone was observed a few times. This chain links TRBV1 with TRBJ2-7; TRBD1, the D gene given by the table, was not confirmed from the DNA. TRBV1 is reported as a pseudogene. There are 14 residues in the CDR3. CDR3 nucleotides: TGCACCAGCAGCCAAAAGCACAGTACCTACGAGCAGTACTTC. Translated: CTSSQKHSTYEQYF.

The gene calls are TRBV5-1 and TRBJ2-7; a weak D match, TRBD1 (6 bases). Germline values: CDR1 SGHRS, CDR2 YFSETQ. This CDR3 comprises 14 residues. V was clipped by 3 bases and J by 1 base, with 11 bases between them. In nucleotides, the CDR3 is TGCGCCAGCAGCTCCCTCGACAGGTCCTACGAGCAGTACTTC. Translated: CASSSLDRSYEQYF. The full variable domain, in which reference TRBV5-1 and TRBJ2-7 provide the parts outside the CDR3, is KAGVTQTPRYLIKTRGQQVTLSCSPISGHRSVSWYQQTPGQGLQFLFEYFSETQRNKGNFPGRFSGRQFSNSRSEMNVSTLELGDSALYLCASSSLDRSYEQYFGPGTRLTVT.

This chain links TRBV5-1 with TRBJ2-5; no reliable D call. The CDR3 is made up of 12 amino acids. CDR1 and CDR2 from the germline V gene are SGHRS and YFSETQ. The V end was cut by 1 base, the J end by 4 bases, with 5 bases between. CDR3 loop: CASSLWGETQYF. The DNA for the CDR3 is TGCGCCAGCAGCTTGTGGGGAGAGACCCAGTACTTC.

This clone was counted between two and nine times. The chain recombines TRBV30 with TRBJ1-2; a weak D match, TRBD1 (5 bases). Deletions cut 8 bases from V and 3 bases from J, with 10 bases between. CDR1 and CDR2 from the germline V gene are GTSNPN and SVGIG (reference sequence). This CDR3 contains 11 residues. DNA for the CDR3: TGTGCCGAGGGACTCCACTATGGCTACACCTTC. As protein: CAEGLHYGYTF.

In this sample, this clone turned up a few times. The chain employs TRBV7-9 and TRBJ2-5, with a possible D match to TRBD2 (5 bases). Trimming shortened V by 2 bases and J by 5 bases, and 9 bases separated the two germline ends. This CDR3 contains 13 residues. Per the germline V gene, CDR1 is SEHNR and CDR2 is FQNEAQ (reference sequence). CDR3 sequence reads: CASSLNRGETQYF. The DNA for the CDR3 is TGTGCCAGCAGCTTAAATCGCGGGGAGACCCAGTACTTC.

The J gene is TRBJ2-3, the V gene TRBV11-2, with D uncertain. The CDR3 length is 15 residues. Germline V lookup: CDR1 SGHAT, CDR2 FQNNGV. Trimming removed 2 bases from V and 2 bases from J, with 11 bases in between. The CDR3, as DNA: TGTGCCAGCAGCTTAAGCTTCTTAACCACAGATACGCAGTATTTT. Translation gives CASSLSFLTTDTQYF.

The chain is built from TRBV7-9 and TRBJ2-1, with D perhaps TRBD1 or TRBD2 (5 bases each). V lost 5 bases and J lost 7, with 9 bases in between. Germline CDR1 is SEHNR and CDR2 is FQNEAQ (reference sequence). CDR3 length: 12 residues. Written as DNA, the CDR3 is TGTGCCAGCAGCAGGGACGTGAATGAGCAGTTCTTC. Protein: CASSRDVNEQFF.

This chain uses TRBV6-1 with TRBJ2-7; D might be TRBD1 or TRBD2, each matching 7 bases. CDR3 length equals 15 residues. Germline assignment: CDR1 MNHNS and CDR2 SASEGT. Trimming took 5 bases from V and 6 from J, leaving 20 bases between them. The CDR3 DNA reads as TGTGCCAGCAGTCCAAACGATCAGGGGGGGCGCGAGCAGTACTTC. This encodes CASSPNDQGGREQYF.

The V call is TRBV12-5, the J call TRBJ1-2, with a possible D match to TRBD1 (5 bases). Per the germline V gene, CDR1 is LGHNT and CDR2 is FRNRAP. The V end was cut by 5 bases, the J end by 4 bases, with 23 bases between. The CDR3 contains 17 residues. CDR3 in amino acids: CASGKTPLQGKTYGYTF. CDR3 DNA: TGTGCTAGTGGTAAAACGCCTCTGCAGGGAAAGACCTATGGCTACACCTTC.

This clone occurred a few times. The chain joins TRBV2 to TRBJ1-2; 8 bases line up with TRBD1. The CDR3 loop spans 14 amino acids. With 6 bases clipped from V and 4 bases from J, the junction kept 7 bases outside the gene matches. Germline V gene lookup returns CDR1 SNHLY and CDR2 FYNNEI. The CDR3 DNA sequence: TGTGCCAGCAGGAGACAGGGGCTACTCTATGGCTACACCTTC. Translated, it gives CASRRQGLLYGYTF.

V usage is TRBV5-1 and J usage is TRBJ2-3; a weak D match, TRBD1 (5 bases). The CDR3 runs to 16 residues. V lost 4 bases, J lost 6 bases, and 21 bases lay in between. Germline CDR1 and CDR2: SGHRS and YFSETQ. The CDR3 reads CASSPSPQGGEDTQYF. The CDR3 DNA reads TGCGCCAGCAGCCCGTCTCCCCAGGGCGGTGAGGATACGCAGTATTTT.